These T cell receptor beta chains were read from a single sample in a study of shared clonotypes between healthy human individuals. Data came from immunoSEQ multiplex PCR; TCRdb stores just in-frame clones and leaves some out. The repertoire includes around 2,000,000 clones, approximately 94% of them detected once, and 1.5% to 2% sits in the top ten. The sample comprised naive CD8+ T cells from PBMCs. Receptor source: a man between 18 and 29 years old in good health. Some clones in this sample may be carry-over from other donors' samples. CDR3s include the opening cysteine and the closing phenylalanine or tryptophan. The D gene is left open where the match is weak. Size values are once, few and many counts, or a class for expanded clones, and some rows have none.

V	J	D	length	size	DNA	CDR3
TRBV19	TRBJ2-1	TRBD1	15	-	TGTGCCAGTAGTATAGTGGCAGGGGGTTCCAATGAGCAGTTCTTC	CASSIVAGGSNEQFF
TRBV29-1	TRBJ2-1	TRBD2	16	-	TGCAGCGTTGAAGGGGCTAGCGGGGAACTATACAATGAGCAGTTCTTC	CSVEGASGELYNEQFF
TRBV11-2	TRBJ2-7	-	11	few	TGTGCCAGCAGCCCCCGGGACGAGCAGTACTTC	CASSPRDEQYF
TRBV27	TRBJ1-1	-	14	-	TGTGCCAGCAGTCCTGGGGACTCGGGAACTGAAGCTTTCTTT	CASSPGDSGTEAFF
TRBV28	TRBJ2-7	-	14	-	TGTGCCAGCAGTTTTTCCGGCGGAACCTACGAGCAGTACTTC	CASSFSGGTYEQYF
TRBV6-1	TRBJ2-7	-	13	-	TGTGCCAGCATTGACCCTTATAACTACGAGCAGTACTTC	CASIDPYNYEQYF
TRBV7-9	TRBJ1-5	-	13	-	TGTGCCAGCAGTATGGGGGGGGGTCAGCCCCAGCATTTT	CASSMGGGQPQHF
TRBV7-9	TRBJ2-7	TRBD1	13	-	TGTGCCAGCAGCCAGGGGGCCTACTACGAGCAGTACTTC	CASSQGAYYEQYF
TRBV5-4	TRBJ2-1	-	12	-	TGTGCCAGCAGCTTGAGTTACAATGAGCAGTTCTTC	CASSLSYNEQFF
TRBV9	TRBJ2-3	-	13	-	TGTGCCAGCAGCGACGGACCCACAGATACGCAGTATTTT	CASSDGPTDTQYF
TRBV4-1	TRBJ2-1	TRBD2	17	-	TGCGCCAGCAGCCCCGGAGCGGGAGTCATCGTTGGCAATGAGCAGTTCTTC	CASSPGAGVIVGNEQFF
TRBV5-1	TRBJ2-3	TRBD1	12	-	TGCGCCAGTACACAGGGGACAGATACGCAGTATTTT	CASTQGTDTQYF
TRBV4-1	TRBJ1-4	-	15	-	TGCGCCAGCAGTCCGGAACCGGGACGTTATGAAAAACTGTTTTTT	CASSPEPGRYEKLFF
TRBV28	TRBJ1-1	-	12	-	TGTGCCAGCAGTTCCTCATGGACTGAAGCTTTCTTT	CASSSSWTEAFF
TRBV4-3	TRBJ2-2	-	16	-	TGCGCCAGCAGCCAAGAGCGTTCAGCGAACACCGGGGAGCTGTTTTTT	CASSQERSANTGELFF
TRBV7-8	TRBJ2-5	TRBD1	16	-	TGTGCCAGCAGTCCCGGGACAGGGGTAGGGAGGGAGACCCAGTACTTC	CASSPGTGVGRETQYF
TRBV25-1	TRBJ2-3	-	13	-	TGTGCCAGCAGTGGGACTAGCACAGATACGCAGTATTTT	CASSGTSTDTQYF
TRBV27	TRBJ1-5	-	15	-	TGTGCCAGCAGTGACACAGTGTATAGCAATCAGCCCCAGCATTTT	CASSDTVYSNQPQHF
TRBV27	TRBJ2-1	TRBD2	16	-	TGTGCCAGCGGCCTGGGCTCGGGCGGGAGGGACAATGAGCAGTTCTTC	CASGLGSGGRDNEQFF
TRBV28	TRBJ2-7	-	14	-	TGTGCCAGCAGTTTATACGGGGTTGGCTACGAGCAGTACTTC	CASSLYGVGYEQYF
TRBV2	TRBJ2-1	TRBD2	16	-	TGTGCCAGCAGTGAATCGGGCGGGAGGGCCTACAATGAGCAGTTCTTC	CASSESGGRAYNEQFF
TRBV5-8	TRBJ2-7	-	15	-	TGTGCCAGCAGCCTAGACAGAAACCCTACCTACGAGCAGTACTTC	CASSLDRNPTYEQYF
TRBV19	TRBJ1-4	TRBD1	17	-	TGTGCCAGTAGTATGAGAGGGGGCGTCGGGCCTAATGAAAAACTGTTTTTT	CASSMRGGVGPNEKLFF
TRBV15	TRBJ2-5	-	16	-	TGTGCCACCAGCAGGGGCGCGGCAGGGGGGCAAGAGACCCAGTACTTC	CATSRGAAGGQETQYF
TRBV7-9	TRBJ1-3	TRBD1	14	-	TGTGCCAGCAGCTTAACAGGGGTCGGAAACACCATATATTTT	CASSLTGVGNTIYF
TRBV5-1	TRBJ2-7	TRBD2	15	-	TGCGCCAGCAGCTGGGGACTAGCGGGAAAGGACGAGCAGTACTTC	CASSWGLAGKDEQYF
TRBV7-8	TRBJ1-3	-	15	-	TGTGCCAGCAGCCCCGGGTGGGGGTCCGGAAACACCATATATTTT	CASSPGWGSGNTIYF
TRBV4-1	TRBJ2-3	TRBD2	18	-	TGCGCCAGCAGCCAAGGGACTACTAGCGGGAGGGCCTCAGATACGCAGTATTTT	CASSQGTTSGRASDTQYF
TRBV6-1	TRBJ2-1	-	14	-	TGTGCCAGCATGAGGGTTCGTGACTACAATGAGCAGTTCTTC	CASMRVRDYNEQFF
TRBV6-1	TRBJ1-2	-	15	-	TGTGCCAGCAGTGAAGGTCTCCGGGGGGCGAGCGGCTACACCTTC	CASSEGLRGASGYTF
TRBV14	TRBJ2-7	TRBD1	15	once	TGTGCCAGCAGCCCACGACAGGGGTTTACCTACGAGCAGTACTTC	CASSPRQGFTYEQYF
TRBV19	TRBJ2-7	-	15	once	TGTGCCAGTAGTGAAAGACTAAACCTGGCCTACGAGCAGTACTTC	CASSERLNLAYEQYF
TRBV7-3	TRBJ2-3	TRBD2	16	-	TGTGCCAGCAGCCCTAAGAGCGGGAGCAGGGCAGATACGCAGTATTTT	CASSPKSGSRADTQYF
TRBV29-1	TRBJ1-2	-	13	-	TGCAGCGTTGAAGGTGGCGCTAACTATGGCTACACCTTC	CSVEGGANYGYTF
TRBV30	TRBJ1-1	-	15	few	TGTGCCTGGAGGGGCGGGGGTAGGCGGAACACTGAAGCTTTCTTT	CAWRGGGRRNTEAFF
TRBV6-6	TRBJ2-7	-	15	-	TGTGCCAGCAGTTATGCGGCGGGGAGCTCCTACGAGCAGTACTTC	CASSYAAGSSYEQYF
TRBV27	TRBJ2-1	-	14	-	TGTGCCAGCAACCACCCCCCTTCTTTGGGTGAGCAGTTCTTC	CASNHPPSLGEQFF
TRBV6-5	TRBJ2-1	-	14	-	TGTGCCAGCAGTTACTGGCAGGGGGGCAATGAGCAGTTCTTC	CASSYWQGGNEQFF
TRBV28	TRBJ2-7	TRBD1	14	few	TGTGCCAGCAGTCCCCGGGACAGGGGCTACGAGCAGTACTTC	CASSPRDRGYEQYF
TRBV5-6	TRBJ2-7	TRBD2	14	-	TGTGCCAGCAGCTTCGGGACTAGTCACTACGAGCAGTACTTC	CASSFGTSHYEQYF
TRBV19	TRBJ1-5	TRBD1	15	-	TGTGCCAGTAGTGTGGACAGGGATAGCAATCAGCCCCAGCATTTT	CASSVDRDSNQPQHF
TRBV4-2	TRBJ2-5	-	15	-	TGTGCCAGCAGCCCGCCCAGCCAGGGTCAAGAGACCCAGTACTTC	CASSPPSQGQETQYF
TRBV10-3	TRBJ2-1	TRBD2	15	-	TGTGCCATCAGTGAGGCCGGGACTAGTGAGAATGAGCAGTTCTTC	CAISEAGTSENEQFF
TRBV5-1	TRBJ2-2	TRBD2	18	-	TGCGCCAGCAGCCAATCCCTAGCGGGAGAATGGGACACCGGGGAGCTGTTTTTT	CASSQSLAGEWDTGELFF
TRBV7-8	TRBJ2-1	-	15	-	TGTGCCAGCAGCTTAACGTCGTCAGGTATCAATGAGCAGTTCTTC	CASSLTSSGINEQFF
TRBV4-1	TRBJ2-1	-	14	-	TGCGCCAGCAGCGGTGAGAGCTCCTACAATGAGCAGTTCTTC	CASSGESSYNEQFF
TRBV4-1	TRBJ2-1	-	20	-	TGCGCCAGCAGCCAAGCTTTGGGCCGTCCTCAAGGGACTGCGGGTAATGAGCAGTTCTTC	CASSQALGRPQGTAGNEQFF
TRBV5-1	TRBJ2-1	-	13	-	TGCGCCAGCAGCTTTGCAGGCCCCAATGAGCAGTTCTTC	CASSFAGPNEQFF
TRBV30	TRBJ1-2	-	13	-	TGTGCCTGGAGTGTATTAGTGGAAGGTGGCTACACCTTC	CAWSVLVEGGYTF
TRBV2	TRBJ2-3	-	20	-	TGTGCCAGCAGTAGTAGCAGATACCTGACCCACCACTCTAGCACAGATACGCAGTATTTT	CASSSSRYLTHHSSTDTQYF